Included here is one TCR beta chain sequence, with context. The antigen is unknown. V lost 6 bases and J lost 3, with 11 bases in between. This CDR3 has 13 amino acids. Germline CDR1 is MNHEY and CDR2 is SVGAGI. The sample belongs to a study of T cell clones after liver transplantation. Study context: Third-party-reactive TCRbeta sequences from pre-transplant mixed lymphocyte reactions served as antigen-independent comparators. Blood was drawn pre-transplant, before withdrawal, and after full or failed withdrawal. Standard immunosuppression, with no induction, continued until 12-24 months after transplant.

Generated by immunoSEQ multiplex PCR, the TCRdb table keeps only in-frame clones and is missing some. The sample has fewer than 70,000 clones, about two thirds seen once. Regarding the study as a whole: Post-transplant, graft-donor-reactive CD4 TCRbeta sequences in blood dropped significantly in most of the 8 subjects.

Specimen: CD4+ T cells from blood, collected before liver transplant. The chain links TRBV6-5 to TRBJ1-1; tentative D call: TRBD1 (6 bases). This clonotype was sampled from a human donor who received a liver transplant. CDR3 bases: TGTGCCAGCAGACAGGGTCCCCACACTGAAGCTTTCTTT. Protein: CASRQGPHTEAFF.